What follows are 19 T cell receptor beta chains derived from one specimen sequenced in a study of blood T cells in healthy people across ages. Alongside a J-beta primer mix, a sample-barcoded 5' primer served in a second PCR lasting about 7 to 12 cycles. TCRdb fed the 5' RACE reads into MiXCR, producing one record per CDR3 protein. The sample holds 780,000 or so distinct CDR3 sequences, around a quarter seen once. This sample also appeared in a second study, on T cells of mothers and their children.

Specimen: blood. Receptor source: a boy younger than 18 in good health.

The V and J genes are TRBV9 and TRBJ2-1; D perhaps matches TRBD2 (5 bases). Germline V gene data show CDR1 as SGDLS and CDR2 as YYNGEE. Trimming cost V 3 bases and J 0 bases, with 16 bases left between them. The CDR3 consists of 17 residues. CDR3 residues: CASSGVRAFSSYNEQFF. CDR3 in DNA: TGTGCCAGCAGCGGAGTGCGGGCGTTTAGCTCCTACAATGAGCAGTTCTTC.

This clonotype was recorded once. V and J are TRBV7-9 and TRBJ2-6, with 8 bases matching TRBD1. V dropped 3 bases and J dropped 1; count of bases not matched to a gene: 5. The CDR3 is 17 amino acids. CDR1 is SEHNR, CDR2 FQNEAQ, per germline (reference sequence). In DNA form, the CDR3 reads TGTGCCAGCAGCTTTTTCCAGGGGGCGTCTGGGGCCAACGTCCTGACTTTC. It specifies CASSFFQGASGANVLTF.

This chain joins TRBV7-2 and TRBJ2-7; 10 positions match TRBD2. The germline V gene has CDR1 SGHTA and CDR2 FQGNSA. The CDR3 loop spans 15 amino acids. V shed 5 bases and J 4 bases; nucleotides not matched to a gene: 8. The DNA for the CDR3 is TGTGCCAGCAGCGCGCCTTTTAGCGGGAGGTACGAGCAGTACTTC. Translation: CASSAPFSGRYEQYF.

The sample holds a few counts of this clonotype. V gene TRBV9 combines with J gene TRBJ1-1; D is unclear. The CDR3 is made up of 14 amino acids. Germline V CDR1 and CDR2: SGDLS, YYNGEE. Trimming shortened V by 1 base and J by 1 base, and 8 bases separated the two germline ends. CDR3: CASSVTRENTEAFF. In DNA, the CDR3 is TGTGCCAGCAGCGTAACGCGGGAGAACACTGAAGCTTTCTTT. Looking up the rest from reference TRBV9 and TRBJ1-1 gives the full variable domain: DSGVTQTPKHLITATGQRVTLRCSPRSGDLSVYWYQQSLDQGLQFLIQYYNGEERAKGNILERFSAQQFPDLHSELNLSSLELGDSALYFCASSVTRENTEAFFGQGTRLTVV.

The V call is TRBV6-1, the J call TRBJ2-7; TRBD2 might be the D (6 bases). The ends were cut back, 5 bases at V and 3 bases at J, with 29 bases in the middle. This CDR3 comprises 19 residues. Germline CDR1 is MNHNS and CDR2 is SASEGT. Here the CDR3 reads CASSPSIGTFGQRVYEQYF. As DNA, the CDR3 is TGTGCCAGCAGTCCCTCCATCGGGACTTTCGGGCAGCGAGTCTACGAGCAGTACTTC.

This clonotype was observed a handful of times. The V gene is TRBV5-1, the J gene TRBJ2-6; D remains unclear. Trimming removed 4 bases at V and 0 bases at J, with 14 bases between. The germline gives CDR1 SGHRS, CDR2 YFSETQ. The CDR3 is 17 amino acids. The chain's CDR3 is CASSPDPRSSGANVLTF. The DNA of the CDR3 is TGCGCCAGCAGCCCGGACCCCAGGTCCTCTGGGGCCAACGTCCTGACTTTC.

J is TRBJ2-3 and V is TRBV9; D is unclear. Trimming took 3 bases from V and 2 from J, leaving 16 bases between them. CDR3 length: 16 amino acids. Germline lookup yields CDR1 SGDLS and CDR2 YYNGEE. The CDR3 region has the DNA TGTGCCAGCAGCGCACCCGTAGAGGCGGACACAGATACGCAGTATTTT. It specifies CASSAPVEADTDTQYF.

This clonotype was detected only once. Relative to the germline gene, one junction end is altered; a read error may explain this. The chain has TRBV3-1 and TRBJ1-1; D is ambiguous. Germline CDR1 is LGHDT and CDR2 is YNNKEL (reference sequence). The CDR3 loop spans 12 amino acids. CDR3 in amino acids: CASSQGLGSVIF. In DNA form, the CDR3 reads TGTGCCAGCAGCCAGGGATTGGGGTCGGTAATCTTT.

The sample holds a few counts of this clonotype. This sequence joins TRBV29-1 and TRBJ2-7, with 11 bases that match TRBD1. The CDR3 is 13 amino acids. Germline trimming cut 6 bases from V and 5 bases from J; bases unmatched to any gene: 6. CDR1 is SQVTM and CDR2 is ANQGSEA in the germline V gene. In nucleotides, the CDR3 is TGCAGCGTCGCGGGACAGGGGGTCGACGAGCAGTACTTC. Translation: CSVAGQGVDEQYF.

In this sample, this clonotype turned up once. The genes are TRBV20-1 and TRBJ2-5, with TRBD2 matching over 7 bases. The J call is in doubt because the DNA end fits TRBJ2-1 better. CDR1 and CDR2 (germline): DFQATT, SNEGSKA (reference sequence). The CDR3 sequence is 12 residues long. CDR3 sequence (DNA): TGCAGCACGGGAGCGGGGTACAATGAGCAGTTCTTC. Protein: CSTGAGYNEQFF.

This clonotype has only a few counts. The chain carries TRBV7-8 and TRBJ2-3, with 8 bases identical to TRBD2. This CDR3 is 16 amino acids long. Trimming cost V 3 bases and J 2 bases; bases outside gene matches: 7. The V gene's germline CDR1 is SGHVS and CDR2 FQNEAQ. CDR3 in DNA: TGTGCCAGCAGCTTCCTAACTAGCGGACCCACAGATACGCAGTATTTT. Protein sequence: CASSFLTSGPTDTQYF.

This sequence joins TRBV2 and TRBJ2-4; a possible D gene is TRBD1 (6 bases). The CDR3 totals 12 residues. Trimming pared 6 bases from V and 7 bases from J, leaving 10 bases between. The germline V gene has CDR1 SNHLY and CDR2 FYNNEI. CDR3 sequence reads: CASRSRGNIQYF. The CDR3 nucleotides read TGTGCCAGCAGATCCAGGGGCAACATTCAGTACTTC.

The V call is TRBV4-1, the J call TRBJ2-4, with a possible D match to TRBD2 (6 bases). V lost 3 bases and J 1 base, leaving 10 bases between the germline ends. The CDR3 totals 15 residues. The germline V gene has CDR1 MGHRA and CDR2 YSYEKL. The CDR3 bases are TGCGCCAGCAGCCATGCGGGAAGGGCCAAAAACATTCAGTACTTC. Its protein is CASSHAGRAKNIQYF.

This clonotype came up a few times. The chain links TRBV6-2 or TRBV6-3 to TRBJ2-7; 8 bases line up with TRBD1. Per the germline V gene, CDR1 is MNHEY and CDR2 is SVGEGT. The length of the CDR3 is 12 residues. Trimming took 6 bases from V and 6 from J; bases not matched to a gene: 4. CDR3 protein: CASSRTGFEQYF. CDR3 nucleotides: TGTGCCAGCAGCCGGACAGGGTTCGAGCAGTACTTC.

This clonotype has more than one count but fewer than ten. CDR3 sequence: CASSYGRLAGEGEQFF. In DNA, the CDR3 is TGTGCCAGCAGTTACGGCAGACTAGCGGGGGAGGGTGAGCAGTTCTTC. The rearrangement joins TRBV6-2 or TRBV6-3 to TRBJ2-1; TRBD2 agrees at 12 bases. Losses at the gene ends were 2 bases for V and 9 bases for J; bases not matched to a gene: 8. The CDR3 sequence is 16 residues long. The germline V gene encodes CDR1 MNHEY and CDR2 SVGEGT.

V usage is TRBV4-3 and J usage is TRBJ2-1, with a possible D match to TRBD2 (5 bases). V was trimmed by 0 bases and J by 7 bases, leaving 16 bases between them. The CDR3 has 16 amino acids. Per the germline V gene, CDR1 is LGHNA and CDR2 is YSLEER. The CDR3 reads CASSQEPGIGENEQFF. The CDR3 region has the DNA TGCGCCAGCAGCCAAGAGCCTGGAATCGGGGAAAATGAGCAGTTCTTC.

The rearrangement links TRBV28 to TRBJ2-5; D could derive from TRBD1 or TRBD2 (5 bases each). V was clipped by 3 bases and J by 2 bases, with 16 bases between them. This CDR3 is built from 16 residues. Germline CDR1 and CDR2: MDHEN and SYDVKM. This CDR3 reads CASSLSQGEGQETQYF. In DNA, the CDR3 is TGTGCCAGCAGTTTGTCGCAGGGAGAGGGTCAAGAGACCCAGTACTTC.

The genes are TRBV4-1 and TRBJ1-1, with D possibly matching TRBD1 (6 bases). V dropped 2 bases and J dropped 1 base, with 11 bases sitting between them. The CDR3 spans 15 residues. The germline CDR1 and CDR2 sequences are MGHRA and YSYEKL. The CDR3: CASSQKGGGNTEAFF. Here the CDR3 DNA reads TGCGCCAGCAGCCAAAAAGGGGGTGGGAACACTGAAGCTTTCTTT.

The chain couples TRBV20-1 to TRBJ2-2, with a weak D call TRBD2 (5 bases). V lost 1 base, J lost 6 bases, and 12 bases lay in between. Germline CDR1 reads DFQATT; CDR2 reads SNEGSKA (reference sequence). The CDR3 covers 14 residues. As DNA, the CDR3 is TGCAGTGCTAGAGTTCGAATCGGGGCCGGGGAGCTGTTTTTT. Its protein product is CSARVRIGAGELFF.